Sequencing of this TCR beta chain was carried out in a study of blood T cell repertoires in COVID-19. Study overall: Sources were T cells, B-cell-depleted T cells, or PBMCs; the material itself was cDNA or gDNA.

The germline CDR1 and CDR2 sequences are MNHNY and SVGAGI (reference sequence). This CDR3 spans 12 amino acids. Germline trimming cut 9 bases from V and 4 bases from J; bases unmatched to any gene: 3. Sequenced by immunoSEQ multiplex PCR; TCRdb stores in-frame clones only, minus some. Among over 70,000 clones listed, 60% to 85% were seen once. The sequence was obtained from a human donor in a cohort sampled during active COVID-19. The chain uses TRBV6-6 and TRBJ1-3; TRBD1 aligns across 7 bases. Source material: peripheral blood. The CDR3 nucleotides read TGTGCCAGTTCCAGGGGGGGAAACACCATATATTTT. It encodes CASSRGGNTIYF.